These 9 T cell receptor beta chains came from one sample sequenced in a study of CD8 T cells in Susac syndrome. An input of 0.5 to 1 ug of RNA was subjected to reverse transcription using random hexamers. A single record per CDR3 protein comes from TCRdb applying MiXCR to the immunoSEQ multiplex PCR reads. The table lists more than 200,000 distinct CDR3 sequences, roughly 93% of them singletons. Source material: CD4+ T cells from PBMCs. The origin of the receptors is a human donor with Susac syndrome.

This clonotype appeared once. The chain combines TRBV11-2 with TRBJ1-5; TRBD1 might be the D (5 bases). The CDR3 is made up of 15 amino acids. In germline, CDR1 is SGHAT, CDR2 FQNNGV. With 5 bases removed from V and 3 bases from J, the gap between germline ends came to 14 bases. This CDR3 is CASSPQGFVNQPQHF. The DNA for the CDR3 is TGTGCCAGCAGCCCCCAGGGTTTTGTCAATCAGCCCCAGCATTTT.

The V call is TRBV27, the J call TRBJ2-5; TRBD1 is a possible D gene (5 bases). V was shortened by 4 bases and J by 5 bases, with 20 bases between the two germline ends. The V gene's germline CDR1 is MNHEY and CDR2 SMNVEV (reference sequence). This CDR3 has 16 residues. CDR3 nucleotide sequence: TGTGCCAGCAGTTCCCCTGAAGGGGTCCCCGGGGAGACCCAGTACTTC. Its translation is CASSSPEGVPGETQYF.

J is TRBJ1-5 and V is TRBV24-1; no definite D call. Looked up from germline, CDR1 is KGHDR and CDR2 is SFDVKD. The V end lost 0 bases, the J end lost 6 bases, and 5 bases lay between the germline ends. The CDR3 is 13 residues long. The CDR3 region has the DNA TGTGCCACCAGTGATTTGCAGTCTCAGCCCCAGCATTTT. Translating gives CATSDLQSQPQHF.

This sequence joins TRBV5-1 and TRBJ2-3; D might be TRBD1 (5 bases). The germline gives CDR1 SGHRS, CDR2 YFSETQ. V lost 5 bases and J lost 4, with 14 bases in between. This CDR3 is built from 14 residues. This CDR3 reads CASSWNGQPDTQYF. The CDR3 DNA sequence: TGCGCCAGCAGTTGGAACGGACAACCAGATACGCAGTATTTT.

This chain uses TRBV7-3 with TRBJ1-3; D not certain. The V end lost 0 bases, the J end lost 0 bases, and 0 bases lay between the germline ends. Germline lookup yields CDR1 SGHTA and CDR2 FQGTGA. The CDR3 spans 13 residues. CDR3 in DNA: TGTGCCAGCAGCTTAACCTCTGGAAACACCATATATTTT. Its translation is CASSLTSGNTIYF. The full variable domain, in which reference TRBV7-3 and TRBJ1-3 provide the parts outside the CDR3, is GAGVSQTPSNKVTEKGKYVELRCDPISGHTALYWYRQSLGQGPEFLIYFQGTGAADDSGLPNDRFFAVRPEGSVSTLKIQRTERGDSAVYLCASSLTSGNTIYFGEGSWLTVV.

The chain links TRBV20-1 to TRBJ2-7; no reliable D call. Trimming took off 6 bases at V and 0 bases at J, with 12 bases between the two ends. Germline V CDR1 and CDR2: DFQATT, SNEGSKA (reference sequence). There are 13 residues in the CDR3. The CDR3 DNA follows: TGCAGTGCGAGTGCAGATTACTCCTACGAGCAGTACTTC. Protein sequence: CSASADYSYEQYF.

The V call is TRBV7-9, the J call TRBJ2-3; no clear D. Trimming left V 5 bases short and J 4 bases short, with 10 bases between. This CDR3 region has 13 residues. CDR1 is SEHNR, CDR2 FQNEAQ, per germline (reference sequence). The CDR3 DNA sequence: TGTGCCAGCAGCCGAGCCCTCCCAGATACGCAGTATTTT. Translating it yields CASSRALPDTQYF.

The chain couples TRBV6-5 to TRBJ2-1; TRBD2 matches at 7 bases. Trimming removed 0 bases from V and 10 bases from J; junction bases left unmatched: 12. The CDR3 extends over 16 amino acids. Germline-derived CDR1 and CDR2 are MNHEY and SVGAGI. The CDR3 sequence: CASSYSQSGRQKEQFF. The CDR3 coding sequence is TGTGCCAGCAGTTACTCGCAGTCCGGGAGGCAAAAAGAGCAGTTCTTC.

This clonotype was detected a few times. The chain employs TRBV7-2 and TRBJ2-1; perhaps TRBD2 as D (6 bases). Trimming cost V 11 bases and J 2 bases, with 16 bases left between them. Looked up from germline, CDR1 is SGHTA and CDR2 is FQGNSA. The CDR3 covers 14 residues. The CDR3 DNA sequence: TGTGCCGCTCGCCCTAGCGATACCTACAATGAGCAGTTCTTC. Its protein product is CAARPSDTYNEQFF.